Listed below are T cell receptor beta chains from one sample, sequenced in a study of blood T cells in healthy people across ages. Each CDR3 protein is one row after TCRdb ran MiXCR on the 5' RACE reads. Among 2 million or so distinct CDR3 sequences listed, less than 50% were seen once. The sample consisted of blood. These receptor sequences come from a woman aged 40 to 49 in good health. The CDR3 runs from the conserved cysteine through the conserved F or W. The order of the fields is CDR3 protein, CDR3 DNA, clone size, CDR3 length, J gene, D gene, V gene. The D gene is left open where the match is weak. Clone size is given for some rows only: seen once, a few or many times, or a class if the clone is expanded.

CDR3aa: CASSSTGGVYNEQFF
CDR3nt: TGTGCCAGCAGTTCGACAGGAGGTGTCTACAATGAGCAGTTCTTC
abundance: few
len: 15
j_gene: TRBJ2-1
d_gene: .
v_gene: TRBV12-3/TRBV12-4

CDR3aa: CSVEGTGDDSNQPQHF
CDR3nt: TGCAGCGTTGAGGGGACAGGGGATGATAGCAATCAGCCCCAGCATTTT
abundance: .
len: 16
j_gene: TRBJ1-5
d_gene: TRBD1
v_gene: TRBV29-1

CDR3aa: CSVPGLAKSHEQYF
CDR3nt: TGCAGTGTTCCGGGACTAGCGAAGAGCCACGAGCAGTACTTC
abundance: .
len: 14
j_gene: TRBJ2-7
d_gene: TRBD2
v_gene: TRBV20-1

CDR3aa: CASSLLAGGNNEQYF
CDR3nt: TGCGCCAGCAGCCTTCTAGCGGGGGGCAACAATGAGCAGTACTTC
abundance: few
len: 15
j_gene: TRBJ2-5
d_gene: TRBD2
v_gene: TRBV5-1

CDR3aa: CASSERWQGKYNEQFF
CDR3nt: TGTGCCAGCAGTGAACGGTGGCAGGGAAAATACAATGAGCAGTTCTTC
abundance: once
len: 16
j_gene: TRBJ2-1
d_gene: .
v_gene: TRBV25-1

CDR3aa: CASSQLDSSPLHF
CDR3nt: TGTGCCAGCAGCCAACTGGACAGTTCGCCCCTCCACTTT
abundance: .
len: 13
j_gene: TRBJ1-6
d_gene: .
v_gene: TRBV7-6

CDR3aa: CASKGTGAGKETQYF
CDR3nt: TGTGCCAGCAAAGGGACAGGGGCCGGGAAAGAGACCCAGTACTTC
abundance: few
len: 15
j_gene: TRBJ2-5
d_gene: TRBD1
v_gene: TRBV9

CDR3aa: CASSLSRGRGTEAFF
CDR3nt: TGTGCCAGCAGCTTATCGCGGGGGCGGGGGACTGAAGCTTTCTTT
abundance: .
len: 15
j_gene: TRBJ1-1
d_gene: .
v_gene: TRBV7-2

CDR3aa: CASSAQEGGAAYIQYF
CDR3nt: TGTGCCAGCAGCGCCCAGGAAGGGGGGGCCGCGTACATTCAGTACTTC
abundance: .
len: 16
j_gene: TRBJ2-4
d_gene: .
v_gene: TRBV9

CDR3aa: CATSETRFGSPLHF
CDR3nt: TGTGCCACCAGTGAGACGCGTTTCGGTTCACCCCTCCACTTT
abundance: few
len: 14
j_gene: TRBJ1-6
d_gene: .
v_gene: TRBV24-1

CDR3aa: CASSQPRTSEEQFF
CDR3nt: TGCGCCAGCAGCCAACCCCGGACTAGCGAAGAGCAGTTCTTC
abundance: few
len: 14
j_gene: TRBJ2-1
d_gene: TRBD2
v_gene: TRBV4-3

CDR3aa: CSAQSHRQGNYEQYF
CDR3nt: TGCAGTGCCCAGTCCCATAGACAGGGGAACTACGAGCAGTACTTC
abundance: .
len: 15
j_gene: TRBJ2-7
d_gene: TRBD1
v_gene: TRBV20-1

CDR3aa: CASSKRVCDGGLAYNEQFF
CDR3nt: TGTGCCAGCAGCAAAAGGGTCTGTGATGGGGGTCTAGCTTACAATGAGCAGTTCTTC
abundance: .
len: 19
j_gene: TRBJ2-1
d_gene: .
v_gene: TRBV21-1

CDR3aa: CASSRSGLGPYNEQFF
CDR3nt: TGTGCCAGCAGTAGATCGGGACTAGGGCCCTACAATGAGCAGTTCTTC
abundance: .
len: 16
j_gene: TRBJ2-1
d_gene: TRBD2
v_gene: TRBV6-5

CDR3aa: CASSLESGPPYEQYF
CDR3nt: TGCGCCAGCAGCTTGGAGTCAGGGCCACCCTACGAGCAGTACTTC
abundance: once
len: 15
j_gene: TRBJ2-7
d_gene: .
v_gene: TRBV5-1

CDR3aa: CSVGGLAEQYF
CDR3nt: TGCAGCGTGGGGGGACTAGCCGAGCAGTACTTC
abundance: .
len: 11
j_gene: TRBJ2-7
d_gene: TRBD2
v_gene: TRBV29-1

CDR3aa: CASPGTGDDGYTF
CDR3nt: TGTGCCAGCCCCGGGACAGGGGACGATGGCTACACCTTC
abundance: few
len: 13
j_gene: TRBJ1-2
d_gene: TRBD1
v_gene: TRBV12-3/TRBV12-4

CDR3aa: CASSVAVQGQETQYF
CDR3nt: TGTGCCAGCAGCGTAGCTGTCCAGGGCCAAGAGACCCAGTACTTC
abundance: .
len: 15
j_gene: TRBJ2-5
d_gene: .
v_gene: TRBV9

CDR3aa: CASSRQVGNYGYTF
CDR3nt: TGTGCCAGCAGTAGACAGGTGGGGAACTATGGCTACACCTTC
abundance: .
len: 14
j_gene: TRBJ1-2
d_gene: .
v_gene: TRBV6-2/TRBV6-3

CDR3aa: CASSESPYEQYF
CDR3nt: TGTGCCAGCAGTGAATCCCCCTACGAGCAGTACTTC
abundance: many
len: 12
j_gene: TRBJ2-7
d_gene: .
v_gene: TRBV2

CDR3aa: CASSQDSPRVAGSTDTQYF
CDR3nt: TGTGCCAGCAGCCAAGACTCCCCCCGGGTAGCGGGGAGCACAGATACGCAGTATTTT
abundance: .
len: 19
j_gene: TRBJ2-3
d_gene: TRBD2
v_gene: TRBV4-2

CDR3aa: CASSLGLGTSGSTDTQYF
CDR3nt: TGCGCCAGCAGCTTGGGGCTCGGGACTAGCGGATCCACAGATACGCAGTATTTT
abundance: .
len: 18
j_gene: TRBJ2-3
d_gene: TRBD2
v_gene: TRBV5-1

CDR3aa: CASSSLHGAGGTDTQYF
CDR3nt: TGTGCCAGCAGCTCACTCCATGGGGCGGGGGGCACAGATACGCAGTATTTT
abundance: once
len: 17
j_gene: TRBJ2-3
d_gene: TRBD2
v_gene: TRBV11-2

CDR3aa: CASSSSQGPNEKLFF
CDR3nt: TGTGCCAGCAGCTCTTCACAGGGGCCTAATGAAAAACTGTTTTTT
abundance: .
len: 15
j_gene: TRBJ1-4
d_gene: TRBD1
v_gene: TRBV7-9

CDR3aa: CASSSTEQETQYF
CDR3nt: TGTGCCAGCAGCTCTACAGAGCAAGAGACCCAGTACTTC
abundance: .
len: 13
j_gene: TRBJ2-5
d_gene: .
v_gene: TRBV13

CDR3aa: CSARVPIYEQYF
CDR3nt: TGCAGTGCTAGGGTCCCAATTTACGAGCAGTACTTC
abundance: .
len: 12
j_gene: TRBJ2-7
d_gene: .
v_gene: TRBV20-1

CDR3aa: CASSLAGPPANEQFF
CDR3nt: TGTGCCAGCAGCTTAGCTGGGCCCCCGGCCAATGAGCAGTTCTTC
abundance: few
len: 15
j_gene: TRBJ2-1
d_gene: .
v_gene: TRBV7-6

CDR3aa: CAISLSLATDTQYF
CDR3nt: TGTGCCATCAGTTTATCCCTAGCGACAGATACGCAGTATTTT
abundance: .
len: 14
j_gene: TRBJ2-3
d_gene: .
v_gene: TRBV27